Listed below are T cell receptor beta chains from one sample, sequenced in a study of control samples from healthy donors and cancer patients. Only in-frame clones appear in the TCRdb table, and some are missing; sequencing was by immunoSEQ multiplex PCR. The table has some 220,000 clones, 85% to 95% seen once; the top ten hold roughly 1.6%. The specimen sequenced was blood. The receptors were gathered from a man aged 50 to 60 in good health. Both conserved end residues are part of each CDR3. Each record gives: V gene, J gene, CDR3 protein.

V gene: TRBV2; J gene: TRBJ1-1; CDR3 protein: CASSVENMNTEAFF
V gene: TRBV6-1; J gene: TRBJ1-2; CDR3 protein: CASSEGHREYGYTF
V gene: TRBV6-2/TRBV6-3; J gene: TRBJ1-5; CDR3 protein: CASSAYGQGNQPQHF
V gene: TRBV5-1; J gene: TRBJ2-6; CDR3 protein: CASSPIQDSGANVLTF
V gene: TRBV5-4; J gene: TRBJ1-5; CDR3 protein: CASSPTPSGNQPQHF
V gene: TRBV5-5; J gene: TRBJ2-5; CDR3 protein: CASSPWTAETQYF
V gene: TRBV4-3; J gene: TRBJ1-2; CDR3 protein: CASSPAQGTYGYTF
V gene: TRBV5-1; J gene: TRBJ1-2; CDR3 protein: CASSQDDRGGYTF
V gene: TRBV28; J gene: TRBJ2-2; CDR3 protein: CASVRHRPNTGELFF
V gene: TRBV28; J gene: TRBJ1-2; CDR3 protein: CASSFRGVGYTF
V gene: TRBV15; J gene: TRBJ2-2; CDR3 protein: CATSRGKDTGELFF
V gene: TRBV30; J gene: TRBJ2-2; CDR3 protein: CAWSVGLAGGVGELFF
V gene: TRBV15; J gene: TRBJ2-7; CDR3 protein: CATSKTGSREQYF
V gene: TRBV2; J gene: TRBJ2-3; CDR3 protein: CASSGTTDTQYF
V gene: TRBV9; J gene: TRBJ2-1; CDR3 protein: CASSVGLISGDEQFF
V gene: TRBV24-1; J gene: TRBJ1-5; CDR3 protein: CATSHRGSNQPQHF
V gene: TRBV3-1/TRBV3-2; J gene: TRBJ1-5; CDR3 protein: CASSQGSGQPQHF
V gene: TRBV6-2/TRBV6-3; J gene: TRBJ2-3; CDR3 protein: CASSLGALDTQYF
V gene: TRBV5-5; J gene: TRBJ2-6; CDR3 protein: CASSLVRITSSGANVLTF
V gene: TRBV5-5; J gene: TRBJ2-5; CDR3 protein: CASSQTGLETQYF
V gene: TRBV19; J gene: TRBJ2-5; CDR3 protein: CASSISGTQYF
V gene: TRBV5-1; J gene: TRBJ2-3; CDR3 protein: CASRNPRTDTQYF
V gene: TRBV23-1; J gene: TRBJ1-1; CDR3 protein: CASSQSRSWGWNTEAFF
V gene: TRBV2; J gene: TRBJ2-7; CDR3 protein: CASSGDRARGRQSYEQYF
V gene: TRBV19; J gene: TRBJ2-1; CDR3 protein: CASSMTGGSKFF
V gene: TRBV18; J gene: TRBJ1-1; CDR3 protein: CASSPTSQALEAFF
V gene: TRBV4-1; J gene: TRBJ2-7; CDR3 protein: CASSQESQGPGEQYF
V gene: TRBV28; J gene: TRBJ1-2; CDR3 protein: CASSLPGGDGYTF
V gene: TRBV7-8; J gene: TRBJ1-4; CDR3 protein: CASSLEGGGRDNEKLFF
V gene: TRBV6-2/TRBV6-3; J gene: TRBJ2-7; CDR3 protein: CASSYFGGLPEQYF
V gene: TRBV21-1; J gene: TRBJ2-7; CDR3 protein: CASPRPLLSYEQYF
V gene: TRBV28; J gene: TRBJ2-7; CDR3 protein: CASTDSSYEQYF
V gene: TRBV6-5; J gene: TRBJ1-1; CDR3 protein: CASSSRTGGTEAFF
V gene: TRBV13; J gene: TRBJ1-3; CDR3 protein: CASSLGRQTGNTIYF
V gene: TRBV11-2; J gene: TRBJ1-5; CDR3 protein: CASSQLTGNQPQHF
V gene: TRBV18; J gene: TRBJ2-3; CDR3 protein: CASSPSIEGGPISTDTQYF
V gene: TRBV5-1; J gene: TRBJ2-1; CDR3 protein: CASSTGTSEYNEQFF
V gene: TRBV27; J gene: TRBJ1-5; CDR3 protein: CASSLEGARYQPQHF
V gene: TRBV28; J gene: TRBJ1-3; CDR3 protein: CAATGASGNTIYF
V gene: TRBV5-4; J gene: TRBJ1-3; CDR3 protein: CASSDARAGSGNTIYF
V gene: TRBV21-1; J gene: TRBJ1-6; CDR3 protein: CASRFSLVYNSPLHF
V gene: TRBV5-1; J gene: TRBJ2-3; CDR3 protein: CASSFQGLPDTQYF
V gene: TRBV6-4; J gene: TRBJ2-5; CDR3 protein: CARGQDQETQYF
V gene: TRBV5-5; J gene: TRBJ2-5; CDR3 protein: CASSPGGLQETQYF
V gene: TRBV7-9; J gene: TRBJ1-5; CDR3 protein: CASSPGQVNQPQHF
V gene: TRBV19; J gene: TRBJ1-1; CDR3 protein: CASSIRTGNSNTEAFF
V gene: TRBV6-5; J gene: TRBJ1-3; CDR3 protein: CASSSPAGHSGNTIYF
V gene: TRBV10-2; J gene: TRBJ2-2; CDR3 protein: CASSESYRKTGELFF
V gene: TRBV5-1; J gene: TRBJ2-7; CDR3 protein: CASSLEGQGWNEQYF
V gene: TRBV7-9; J gene: TRBJ1-4; CDR3 protein: CASSLGAGEKLFF
V gene: TRBV30; J gene: TRBJ1-4; CDR3 protein: CAFGAPNEKLFF
V gene: TRBV5-4; J gene: TRBJ1-6; CDR3 protein: CASSAMEGTDSPLHF
V gene: TRBV9; J gene: TRBJ2-3; CDR3 protein: CASSGAINTQYF
V gene: TRBV18; J gene: TRBJ1-6; CDR3 protein: CASSPVGDSPLHF
V gene: TRBV12-3/TRBV12-4; J gene: TRBJ1-6; CDR3 protein: CASSLVGGHPLHF
V gene: TRBV18; J gene: TRBJ1-2; CDR3 protein: CASSPSNYGYTF
V gene: TRBV7-9; J gene: TRBJ1-2; CDR3 protein: CASGQRTALGYTF
V gene: TRBV5-8; J gene: TRBJ2-7; CDR3 protein: CASRFPGTGVHSGYF
V gene: TRBV25-1; J gene: TRBJ2-5; CDR3 protein: CASSDLPGLVDQYF